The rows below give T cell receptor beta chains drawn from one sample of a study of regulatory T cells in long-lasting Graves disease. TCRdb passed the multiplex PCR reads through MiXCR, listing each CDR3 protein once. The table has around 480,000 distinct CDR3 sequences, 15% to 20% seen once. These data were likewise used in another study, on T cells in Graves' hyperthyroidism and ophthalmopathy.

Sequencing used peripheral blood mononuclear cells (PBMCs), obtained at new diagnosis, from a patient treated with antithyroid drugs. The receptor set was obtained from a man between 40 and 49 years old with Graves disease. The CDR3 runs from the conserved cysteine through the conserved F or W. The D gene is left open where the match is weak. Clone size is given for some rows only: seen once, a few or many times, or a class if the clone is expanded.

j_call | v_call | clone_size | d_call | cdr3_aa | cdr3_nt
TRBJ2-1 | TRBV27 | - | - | CASKERASYNEQFF | TGTGCCAGCAAGGAGCGGGCCTCCTACAATGAGCAGTTCTTC
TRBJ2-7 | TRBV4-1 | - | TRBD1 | CASSQGRRGRDEQYF | TGCGCCAGCAGCCAAGGACGAAGGGGGCGGGACGAGCAGTACTTC
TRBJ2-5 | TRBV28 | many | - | CASTPWGSEETQYF | TGTGCCAGCACCCCCTGGGGTAGCGAAGAGACCCAGTACTTC
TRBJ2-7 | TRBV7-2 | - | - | CASSYKEAGIAYEQYF | TGTGCCAGCAGCTATAAAGAAGCGGGCATTGCCTACGAGCAGTACTTC
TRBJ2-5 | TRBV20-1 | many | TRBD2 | CSARAGGPAETQYF | TGCAGTGCTAGAGCGGGAGGGCCGGCGGAGACCCAGTACTTC
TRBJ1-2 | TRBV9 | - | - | CASSPDRILYGYTF | TGTGCCAGCAGCCCCGACAGGATTCTCTATGGCTACACCTTC
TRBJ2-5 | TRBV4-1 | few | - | CASSQAGTNKETQYF | TGCGCCAGCAGCCAAGCCGGGACAAACAAAGAGACCCAGTACTTC
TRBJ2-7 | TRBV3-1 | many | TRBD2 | CASSQGGLAGPYEQYF | TGTGCCAGCAGCCAGGGGGGACTAGCGGGGCCCTACGAGCAGTACTTC
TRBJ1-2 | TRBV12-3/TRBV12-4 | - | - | CASGGQTYGYTF | TGTGCCAGCGGGGGACAAACCTATGGCTACACCTTC
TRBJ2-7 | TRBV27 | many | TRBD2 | CASSLLDQGGEQYF | TGTGCCAGCAGTTTACTGGACCAGGGAGGGGAGCAGTACTTC
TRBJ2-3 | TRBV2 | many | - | CASSEPRSTDTQYF | TGTGCCAGCAGTGAACCCCGAAGCACAGATACGCAGTATTTT
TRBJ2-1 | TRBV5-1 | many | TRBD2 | CASSTGTSGRNEQFF | TGCGCCAGCAGCACCGGGACTAGCGGGAGAAATGAGCAGTTCTTC
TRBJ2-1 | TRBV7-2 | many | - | CASSLVRLEQFF | TGTGCCAGCAGCTTAGTGAGGCTTGAGCAGTTCTTC
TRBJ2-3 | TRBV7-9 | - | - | CASSTYRGTDTQYF | TGTGCCAGCAGTACCTACAGGGGCACAGATACGCAGTATTTT
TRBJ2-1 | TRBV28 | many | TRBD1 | CASRPGQASNEQFF | TGTGCCAGCAGACCGGGACAGGCTTCCAATGAGCAGTTCTTC
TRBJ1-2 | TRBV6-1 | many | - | CASVGGSYGYTF | TGTGCCAGCGTAGGAGGGAGCTATGGCTACACCTTC
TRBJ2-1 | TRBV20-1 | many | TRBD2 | CSATSGPYNEQFF | TGCAGTGCTACTAGCGGGCCCTACAATGAGCAGTTCTTC
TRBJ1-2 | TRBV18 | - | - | CASSPTGGYSHTF | TGTGCCAGCTCACCGACAGGAGGTTATAGCCACACCTTC
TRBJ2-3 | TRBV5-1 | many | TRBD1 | CASRSTGTGADTQYF | TGCGCCAGCAGAAGTACCGGGACAGGGGCTGATACGCAGTATTTT
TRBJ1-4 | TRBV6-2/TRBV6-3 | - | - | CASSYRTNEKLFF | TGTGCCAGCAGTTACCGAACTAATGAAAAACTGTTTTTT
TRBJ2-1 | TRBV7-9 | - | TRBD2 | CASSLAGTSLFF | TGTGCCAGCAGCTTAGCCGGGACTAGCCTGTTCTTC
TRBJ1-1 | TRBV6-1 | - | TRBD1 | CASSPDRDGTEAFF | TGTGCCAGCAGCCCCGACAGGGATGGCACTGAAGCTTTCTTT
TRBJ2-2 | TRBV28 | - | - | CASTRSGSTGELFF | TGTGCCAGCACCCGGTCGGGGAGCACCGGGGAGCTGTTTTTT